What follows is one TCR beta chain and its context. V shed 4 bases and J 9 bases; nucleotides not matched to a gene: 10. Germline V gives CDR1 KGHSH, CDR2 LQKENI. CDR3 length: 16 amino acids. These data are taken from a study of blood T cell repertoires in COVID-19. Study-level background: There were acute and convalescent COVID-19 samples, and they came from the United States, Italy and Spain. PBMCs, B-cell-depleted T cells, or T cells were the source of the cDNA or gDNA that made up the material.

As handled by the study authors: Amplification of reference gene primers provided the estimated nucleated cell counts. TCRdb's copy holds only in-frame clones and misses some; the assay was immunoSEQ multiplex PCR. V, J and clone size are taken as reported in that table, and D and trimming were inferred from the DNA itself. This table holds roughly 100,000 clones, approximately 84% found once. Sequenced input: peripheral blood. V is TRBV18 and J is TRBJ2-1; TRBD2 matches 12 bases. The receptor was isolated from an older man with acute or convalescent COVID-19. The CDR3 protein is CASSLTSGSLGGEQFF. CDR3 sequence (DNA): TGTGCCAGCTCACTGACTAGCGGGAGCCTAGGGGGTGAGCAGTTCTTC. Variable domain in full (rest from reference TRBV18 and TRBJ2-1): NAGVMQNPRHLVRRRGQEARLRCSPMKGHSHVYWYRQLPEEGLKFMVYLQKENIIDESGMPKERFSAEFPKEGPSILRIQQVVRGDSAAYFCASSLTSGSLGGEQFFGPGTRLTVL.